One sample yielded the 5 T cell receptor beta chains listed below, sequenced in a study of cytomegalovirus exposure and HLA in healthy donors (dated by TCRdb to 2016 to 2017). The library was generated by the immunoSEQ multiplex PCR assay. For the multiplex PCR, a mixture combining 60 forward primers for TCR Vbeta segments and 13 reverse primers for TCR Jbeta segments was used. Drawn from immuneACCESS, this table holds only the in-frame rearrangements with V and J called that TCRdb kept. Clones are partly lost; checked studies trace under half to an unresolved V gene and leave the rest unexplained. The sample yields about 190,000 clones; about four fifths were counted once. Together, the top ten hold around 3.6% of the sample. The sequencing sample was made of PBMCs. The receptors stem from a man aged 40-49 years in good health and CMV-seropositive.

The gene calls are TRBV4-2 and TRBJ2-5; 10 bases align to TRBD2. The CDR3 has 14 amino acids. Germline loops: CDR1 LGHNA, CDR2 YNFKEQ. The ends lost 3 bases at V and 5 bases at J; junction bases unmatched: 3. CDR3 nucleotides: TGTGCCAGCAGCCAGTCGACTAGCGGGGAGACCCAGTACTTC. This sequence encodes CASSQSTSGETQYF.

This clone was seen only a few times. The DNA for the CDR3 is TGTGCCAGCAGTTTATCGTACTTTAGCAACCCGAAGGAAAAACTGTTTTTT. It yields the protein CASSLSYFSNPKEKLFF. The chain links TRBV27 to TRBJ1-4; D remains ambiguous. The germline V gene encodes CDR1 MNHEY and CDR2 SMNVEV (reference sequence). The CDR3 totals 17 residues. The germline V and J ends were trimmed by 0 bases and 8 bases, with 19 bases remaining between them.

The chain couples TRBV6-6 to TRBJ2-3, with TRBD1 matching over 7 bases. CDR3 length: 15 amino acids. Germline V gene lookup returns CDR1 MNHNY and CDR2 SVGAGI (reference sequence). V was clipped by 7 bases and J by 3 bases; unmatched bases: 10. The CDR3 spells CASKVVGQATDTQYF. For the CDR3, the DNA is TGTGCCAGCAAGGTAGTAGGACAGGCAACAGATACGCAGTATTTT.

The chain's CDR3 is CASSLSLGQGYEQYF. The CDR3 coding sequence is TGTGCCAGCAGTTTATCGTTGGGACAGGGGTACGAGCAGTACTTC. The rearrangement uses TRBV27 and TRBJ2-7; 10 bases fit TRBD1. Germline V gene lookup returns CDR1 MNHEY and CDR2 SMNVEV (reference sequence). V trimming: 0 bases; J trimming: 4 bases; junction bases outside the gene matches: 3. This CDR3 spans 15 amino acids.

The DNA of the CDR3 is TGCAGCGTTGAAGGGGCAGGACAGAACACTGAAGCTTTCTTT. This codes for CSVEGAGQNTEAFF. The gene calls are TRBV29-1 and TRBJ1-1; perhaps TRBD1 as D (5 bases). The V end lost 1 base, the J end lost 1 base, and 10 bases lay between the germline ends. Germline V gene sequence: CDR1 SQVTM, CDR2 ANQGSEA. The CDR3 consists of 14 residues. The full variable domain, with the rest looked up from reference TRBV29-1 and TRBJ1-1, is SAVISQKPSRDICQRGTSLTIQCQVDSQVTMMFWYRQQPGQSLTLIATANQGSEATYESGFVIDKFPISRPNLTFSTLTVSNMSPEDSSIYLCSVEGAGQNTEAFFGQGTRLTVV.